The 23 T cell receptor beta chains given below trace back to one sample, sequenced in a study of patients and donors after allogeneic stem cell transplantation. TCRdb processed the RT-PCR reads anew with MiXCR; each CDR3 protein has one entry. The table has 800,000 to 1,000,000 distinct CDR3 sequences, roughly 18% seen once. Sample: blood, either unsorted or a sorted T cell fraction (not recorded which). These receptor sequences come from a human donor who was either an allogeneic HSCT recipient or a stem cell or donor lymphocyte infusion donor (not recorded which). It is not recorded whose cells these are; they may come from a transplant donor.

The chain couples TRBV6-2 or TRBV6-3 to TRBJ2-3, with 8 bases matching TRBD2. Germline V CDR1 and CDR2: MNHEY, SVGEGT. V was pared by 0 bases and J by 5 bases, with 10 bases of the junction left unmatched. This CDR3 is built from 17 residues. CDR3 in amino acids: CASSYSFQGLVKDTQYF. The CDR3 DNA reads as TGTGCCAGCAGTTACTCGTTTCAGGGACTAGTTAAAGATACGCAGTATTTT.

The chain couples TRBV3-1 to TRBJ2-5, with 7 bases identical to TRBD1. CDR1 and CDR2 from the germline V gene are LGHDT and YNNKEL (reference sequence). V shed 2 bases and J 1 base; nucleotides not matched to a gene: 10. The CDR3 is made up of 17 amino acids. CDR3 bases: TGTGCCAGCAGCCAACCAGGGGGTGCTGAAAGCCAAGAGACCCAGTACTTC. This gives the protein CASSQPGGAESQETQYF.

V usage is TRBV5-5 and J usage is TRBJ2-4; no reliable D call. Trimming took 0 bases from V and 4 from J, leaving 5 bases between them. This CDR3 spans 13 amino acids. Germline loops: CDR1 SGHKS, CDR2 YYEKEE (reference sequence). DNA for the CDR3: TGTGCCAGCAGCTTGGAGCTAAAAAACATTCAGTACTTC. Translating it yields CASSLELKNIQYF.

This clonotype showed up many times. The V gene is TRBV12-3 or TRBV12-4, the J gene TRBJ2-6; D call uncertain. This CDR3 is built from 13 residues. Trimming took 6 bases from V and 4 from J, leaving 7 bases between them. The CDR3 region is CASSPQGANVLTF. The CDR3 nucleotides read TGTGCCAGCAGCCCCCAAGGGGCCAACGTCCTGACTTTC.

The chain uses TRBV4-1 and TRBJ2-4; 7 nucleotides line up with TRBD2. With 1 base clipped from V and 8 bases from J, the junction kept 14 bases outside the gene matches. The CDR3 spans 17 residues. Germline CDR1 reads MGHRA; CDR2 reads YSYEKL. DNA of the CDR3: TGCGCCAGCAGCCAAGTAATCACCCGCGGGAGAGAGGACATTCAGTACTTC. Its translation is CASSQVITRGREDIQYF.

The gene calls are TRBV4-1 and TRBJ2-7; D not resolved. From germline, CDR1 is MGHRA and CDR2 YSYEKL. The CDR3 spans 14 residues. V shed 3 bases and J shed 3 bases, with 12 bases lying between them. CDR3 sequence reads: CASSQILPHYEQYF. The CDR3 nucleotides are TGCGCCAGCAGCCAGATCCTGCCCCACTACGAGCAGTACTTC.

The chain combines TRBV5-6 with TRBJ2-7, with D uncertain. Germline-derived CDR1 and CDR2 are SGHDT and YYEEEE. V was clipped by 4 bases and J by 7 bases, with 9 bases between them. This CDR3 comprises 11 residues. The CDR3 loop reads CASSVPEEQYF. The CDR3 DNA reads TGTGCCAGCAGCGTACCGGAGGAGCAGTACTTC.

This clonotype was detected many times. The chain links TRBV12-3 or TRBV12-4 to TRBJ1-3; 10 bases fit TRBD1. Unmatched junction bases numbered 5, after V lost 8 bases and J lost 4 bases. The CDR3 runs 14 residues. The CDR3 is CASVDRGYGNTIYF. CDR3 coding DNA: TGTGCCAGCGTGGACAGGGGGTACGGAAACACCATATATTTT.

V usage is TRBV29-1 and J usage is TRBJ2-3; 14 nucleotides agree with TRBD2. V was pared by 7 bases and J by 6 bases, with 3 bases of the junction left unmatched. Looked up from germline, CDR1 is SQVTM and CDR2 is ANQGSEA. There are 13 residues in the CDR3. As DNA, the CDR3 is TGCAGCGCCGGGACTAGCGGGGGTGATACGCAGTATTTT. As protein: CSAGTSGGDTQYF.

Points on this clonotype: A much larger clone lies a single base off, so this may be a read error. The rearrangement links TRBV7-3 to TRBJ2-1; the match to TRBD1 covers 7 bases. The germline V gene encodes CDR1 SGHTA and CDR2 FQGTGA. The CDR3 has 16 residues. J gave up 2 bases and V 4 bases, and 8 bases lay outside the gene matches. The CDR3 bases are TGTGCCAGCAGCTCGACAGGGTACAGAACCTACAATGAGCAGTTCTTC. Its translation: CASSSTGYRTYNEQFF.

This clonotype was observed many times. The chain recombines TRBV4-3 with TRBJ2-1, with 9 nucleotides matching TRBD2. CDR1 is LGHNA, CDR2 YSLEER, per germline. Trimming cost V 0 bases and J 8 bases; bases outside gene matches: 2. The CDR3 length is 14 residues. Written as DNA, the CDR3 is TGCGCCAGCAGCCAAGATCGGACTAGCGATGAGCAGTTCTTC. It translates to CASSQDRTSDEQFF.

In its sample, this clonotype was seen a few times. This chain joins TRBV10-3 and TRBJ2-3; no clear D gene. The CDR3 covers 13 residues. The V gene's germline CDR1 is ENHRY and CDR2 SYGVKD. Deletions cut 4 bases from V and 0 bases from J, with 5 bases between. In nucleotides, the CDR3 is TGTGCCATCAGTGTTATTAGCACAGATACGCAGTATTTT. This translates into CAISVISTDTQYF.

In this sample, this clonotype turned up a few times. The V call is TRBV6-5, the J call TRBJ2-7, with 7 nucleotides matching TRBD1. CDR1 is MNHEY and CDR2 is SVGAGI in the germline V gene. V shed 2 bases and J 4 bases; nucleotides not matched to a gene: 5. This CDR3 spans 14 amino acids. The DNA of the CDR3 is TGTGCCAGCAGTTACGGCAGGGGGTGGTACGAGCAGTACTTC. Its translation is CASSYGRGWYEQYF.

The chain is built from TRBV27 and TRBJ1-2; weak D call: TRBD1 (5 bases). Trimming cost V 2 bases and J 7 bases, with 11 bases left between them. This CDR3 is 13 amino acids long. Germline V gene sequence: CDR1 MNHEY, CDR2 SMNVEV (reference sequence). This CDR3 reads CASSLEGRAGYTF. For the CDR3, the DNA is TGTGCCAGCAGTTTAGAGGGGCGGGCTGGCTACACCTTC.

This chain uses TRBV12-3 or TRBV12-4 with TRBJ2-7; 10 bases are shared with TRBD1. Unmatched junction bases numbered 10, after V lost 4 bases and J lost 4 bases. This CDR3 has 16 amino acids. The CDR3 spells CASSSPPGQGLYEQYF. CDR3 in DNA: TGTGCCAGCAGTTCCCCCCCGGGACAGGGGCTTTACGAGCAGTACTTC.

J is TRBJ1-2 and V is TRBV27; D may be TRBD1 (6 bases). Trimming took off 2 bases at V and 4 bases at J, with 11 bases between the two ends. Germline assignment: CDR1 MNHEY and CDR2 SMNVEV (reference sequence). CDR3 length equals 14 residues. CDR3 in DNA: TGTGCCAGCAGTTTAGGGGGCACTGTCTATGGCTACACCTTC. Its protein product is CASSLGGTVYGYTF.

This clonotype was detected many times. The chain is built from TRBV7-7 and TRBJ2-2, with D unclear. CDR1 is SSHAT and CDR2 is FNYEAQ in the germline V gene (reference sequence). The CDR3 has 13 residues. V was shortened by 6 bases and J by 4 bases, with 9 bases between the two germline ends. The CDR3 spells CASSLFSTGELFF. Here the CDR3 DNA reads TGTGCCAGCAGTTTGTTTAGCACCGGGGAGCTGTTTTTT. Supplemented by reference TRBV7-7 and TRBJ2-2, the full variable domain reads GAGVSQSPRYKVTKRGQDVTLRCDPISSHATLYWYQQALGQGPEFLTYFNYEAQPDKSGLPSDRFSAERPEGSISTLTIQRTEQRDSAMYRCASSLFSTGELFFGEGSRLTVL.

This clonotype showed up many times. The CDR3 protein is CASSFKINYGYTF. CDR3 DNA: TGTGCCAGCAGTTTCAAGATTAACTATGGCTACACCTTC. The V gene is TRBV12-3 or TRBV12-4, the J gene TRBJ1-2, with unresolved D. The ends were cut back, 3 bases at V and 1 base at J, with 6 bases in the middle. This CDR3 is 13 amino acids long.

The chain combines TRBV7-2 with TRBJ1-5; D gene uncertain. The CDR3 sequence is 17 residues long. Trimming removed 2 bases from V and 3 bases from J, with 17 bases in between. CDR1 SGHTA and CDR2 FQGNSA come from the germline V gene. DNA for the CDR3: TGTGCCAGCAGCTTAATGGGGTTGGGAAGAGACAATCAGCCCCAGCATTTT. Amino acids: CASSLMGLGRDNQPQHF. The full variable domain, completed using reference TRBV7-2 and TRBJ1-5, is GAGVSQSPSNKVTEKGKDVELRCDPISGHTALYWYRQSLGQGLEFLIYFQGNSAPDKSGLPSDRFSAERTGGSVSTLTIQRTQQEDSAVYLCASSLMGLGRDNQPQHFGDGTRLSIL.

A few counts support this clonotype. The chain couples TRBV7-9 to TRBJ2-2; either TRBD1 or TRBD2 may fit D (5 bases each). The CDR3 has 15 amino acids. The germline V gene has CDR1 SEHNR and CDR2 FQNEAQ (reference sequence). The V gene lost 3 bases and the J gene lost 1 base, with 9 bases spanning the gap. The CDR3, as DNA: TGTGCCAGCAGCTTCGGGACGGAGAACACCGGGGAGCTGTTTTTT. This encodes CASSFGTENTGELFF. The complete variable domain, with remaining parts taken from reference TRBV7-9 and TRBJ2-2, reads DTGVSQNPRHKITKRGQNVTFRCDPISEHNRLYWYRQTLGQGPEFLTYFQNEAQLEKSRLLSDRFSAERPKGSFSTLEIQRTEQGDSAMYLCASSFGTENTGELFFGEGSRLTVL.

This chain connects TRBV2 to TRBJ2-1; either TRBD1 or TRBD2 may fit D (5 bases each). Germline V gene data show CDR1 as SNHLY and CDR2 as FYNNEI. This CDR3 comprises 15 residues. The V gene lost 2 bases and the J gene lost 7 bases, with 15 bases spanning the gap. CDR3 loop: CASSEIGASGNEQFF. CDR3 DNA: TGTGCCAGCAGTGAAATTGGGGCCTCGGGAAATGAGCAGTTCTTC. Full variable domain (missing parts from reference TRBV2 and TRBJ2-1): EPEVTQTPSHQVTQMGQEVILRCVPISNHLYFYWYRQILGQKVEFLVSFYNNEISEKSEIFDDQFSVERPDGSNFTLKIRSTKLEDSAMYFCASSEIGASGNEQFFGPGTRLTVL.

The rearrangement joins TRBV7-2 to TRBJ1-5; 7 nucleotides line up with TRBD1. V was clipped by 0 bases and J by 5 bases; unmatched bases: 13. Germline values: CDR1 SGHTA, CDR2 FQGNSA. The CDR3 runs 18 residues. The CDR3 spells CASSLAPLYRGDHQPQHF. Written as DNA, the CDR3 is TGTGCCAGCAGCTTAGCCCCCCTTTACAGGGGAGATCATCAGCCCCAGCATTTT.

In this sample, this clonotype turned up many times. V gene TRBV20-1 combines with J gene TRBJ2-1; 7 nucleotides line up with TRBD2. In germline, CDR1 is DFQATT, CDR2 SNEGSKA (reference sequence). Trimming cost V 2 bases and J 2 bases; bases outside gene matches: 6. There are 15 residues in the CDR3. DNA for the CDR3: TGCAGTGCTAGACCCCTAGCGGCTGCCTACAATGAGCAGTTCTTC. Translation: CSARPLAAAYNEQFF.